This is a list of T cell receptor beta chains from one sample in a study of blood T cell repertoires in COVID-19. Measured with immunoSEQ multiplex PCR; TCRdb has only the in-frame clones, and not every one. Of 60,000 or so clones listed, about 81% were seen once; the top ten hold around 13%. The sample taken for sequencing was peripheral blood. These receptors were obtained from a human donor in a cohort sampled during active COVID-19. Both conserved end residues are part of each CDR3. A D gene is named only where the DNA matches it firmly. Size is omitted from some rows. Given values are once, few, many or a class for expanded clones.

>TRBJ2-2|TRBV3-1/TRBV3-2|-|TRBD2
TGTGCCAGCAGCCAAGGGACTAGCGGGGGTCCCGGGGAGCTGTTTTTT
CASSQGTSGGPGELFF
>TRBJ1-4|TRBV10-3|-|-
TGTGCCATCGGGGTCAACGGAGGAGAAAAACTGTTTTTT
CAIGVNGGEKLFF
>TRBJ2-3|TRBV4-1|-|TRBD2
TGCGCCAGCAGCCACCCGCGGGAGCGGGGGGTGGCAGATACGCAGTATTTT
CASSHPRERGVADTQYF
>TRBJ2-1|TRBV18|-|TRBD1
TGTGCCAGCTCACCTACGACAGGGACCTTGGGGCAGTTCTTC
CASSPTTGTLGQFF
>TRBJ2-2|TRBV7-2|-|-
TGTGCCAGCCAGAGGTGGACTGGTGCCCGGCTAGCCGGGGAGCTGTTTTTT
CASQRWTGARLAGELFF
>TRBJ2-3|TRBV10-2|-|-
TGCGCCAGCAGTGATAATACGCAGTATTTT
CASSDNTQYF
>TRBJ2-5|TRBV5-1|-|-
TGCGCCAGCAGCTTGGAGGGGTGGGAGACCCAGTACTTC
CASSLEGWETQYF
>TRBJ1-3|TRBV30|-|-
TGTGCCTGGAGTGCGGGAAACACCATATATTTT
CAWSAGNTIYF
>TRBJ2-2|TRBV15|once|-
TGTGCCACCAGCAGAGATAAACGGACTACCGGGGAGCTGTTTTTT
CATSRDKRTTGELFF
>TRBJ2-7|TRBV5-6|-|TRBD2
TGTGCCAGCAGCTTCGCGGGACTAGCGGGAAAGACCTACGAGCAGTACTTC
CASSFAGLAGKTYEQYF
>TRBJ1-5|TRBV7-2|few|TRBD1
TGTGCCAGCAGCTTAGTTACAGGGGGCAGTCAGCCCCAGCATTTT
CASSLVTGGSQPQHF
>TRBJ2-1|TRBV5-4|few|-
TGTGCCAGCAGCTTGGGGCAGGGCGGATACAATGAGCAGTTCTTC
CASSLGQGGYNEQFF
>TRBJ2-5|TRBV20-1|-|-
TGCAGTGCTAGTTGGAGGGACCCAGAGACCCAGTACTTC
CSASWRDPETQYF
>TRBJ2-1|TRBV7-6|-|TRBD2
TGTGCCAGCAGCTCCGTTCTAGCGGGGGGGCCTTATGAGCAGTTCTTC
CASSSVLAGGPYEQFF
>TRBJ2-1|TRBV5-1|once|TRBD2
TGCGCCAGCAGCCCACTAGCGGGGGGGAGCGAGCAGTTCTTC
CASSPLAGGSEQFF
>TRBJ1-3|TRBV7-9|-|-
TGTGCCAGCAGCCATATACAGGGTCCCTCTGGAAACACCATATATTTT
CASSHIQGPSGNTIYF
>TRBJ2-2|TRBV27|-|-
TGTGCCAGCAGCCGATCCAGGACGAACACCGGGGAGCTGTTTTTT
CASSRSRTNTGELFF
>TRBJ2-2|TRBV5-1|-|-
TGCGCCAGCAGCTTGTCTTCCGGGGAGCTGTTTTTT
CASSLSSGELFF
>TRBJ1-2|TRBV7-9|few|-
TGTGCCAGCAGCCCCTACGGGGGCTATGGCTACACCTTC
CASSPYGGYGYTF
>TRBJ1-1|TRBV1|-|-
TGCACCAGGGACACCTTAGGCCCTGAAGCTTTCTTT
CTRDTLGPEAFF
>TRBJ1-2|TRBV4-1|-|TRBD1
TGCGCCAGCAGCCAGAGGGACAGCGTGAACTATGGCTACACCTTC
CASSQRDSVNYGYTF
>TRBJ2-2|TRBV19|few|TRBD2
TGTGCCAGTAGTCGTTCCCCTAGCGGGGTATCTACCGGGGAGCTGTTTTTT
CASSRSPSGVSTGELFF
>TRBJ1-2|TRBV19|-|-
TGTGCCAGTAGTATAATAGCAGGGAAGAACCATGGCTACACCTTC
CASSIIAGKNHGYTF
>TRBJ1-5|TRBV2|-|-
TGTGCCAGCAGTTACCGGTCCCAGGGGAGTGAGCCCCAGCATTTT
CASSYRSQGSEPQHF
>TRBJ1-1|TRBV6-1|-|-
TGTGCCAGCAGTGATCGGGGGGCTTTCTTT
CASSDRGAFF
>TRBJ2-1|TRBV5-6|-|TRBD2
TGTGCCAGCAGCTTCCGGGCTAGCGGGGGGGCCACTGAGCAGTTCTTC
CASSFRASGGATEQFF
>TRBJ2-3|TRBV11-3|-|TRBD1
TGTGCCAGCAGCTTAGCTACCGGGACAGGAGACACAGATACGCAGTATTTT
CASSLATGTGDTDTQYF
>TRBJ2-3|TRBV19|-|-
TGTGCCAGTAGTCCGCGCACTGCAGATACGCAGTATTTT
CASSPRTADTQYF
>TRBJ1-1|TRBV12-3/TRBV12-4|many|-
TGTGCCAGCAGTTTCCGTCTGAACACTGAAGCTTTCTTT
CASSFRLNTEAFF
>TRBJ2-1|TRBV20-1|once|TRBD2
TGCAGTGCTAGTGCTAGCGGGGGGGTGAATGAGCAGTTCTTC
CSASASGGVNEQFF
>TRBJ2-1|TRBV5-6|-|-
TGTGCCAGCAGCTTGGTGGCAGATCAGTTCTTC
CASSLVADQFF
>TRBJ1-4|TRBV5-1|-|-
TGCGCCAGCAGCCTCTCCCCTAGGGGGGGACGGGATAATGAAAAACTGTTTTTT
CASSLSPRGGRDNEKLFF
>TRBJ2-5|TRBV27|-|TRBD1
TGTGCCAGCAGTTTGACAGGGGTTCTAGAGACCCAGTACTTC
CASSLTGVLETQYF
>TRBJ2-5|TRBV3-1/TRBV3-2|-|-
TGTGCCAGCAGCCAAGTAATGGAGTACCAAGAGACCCAGTACTTC
CASSQVMEYQETQYF
>TRBJ2-5|TRBV3-1/TRBV3-2|-|TRBD2
TGTGCCAGCGCACCTCGAACGGGAGGGGCACTCGAGACCCAGTACTTC
CASAPRTGGALETQYF